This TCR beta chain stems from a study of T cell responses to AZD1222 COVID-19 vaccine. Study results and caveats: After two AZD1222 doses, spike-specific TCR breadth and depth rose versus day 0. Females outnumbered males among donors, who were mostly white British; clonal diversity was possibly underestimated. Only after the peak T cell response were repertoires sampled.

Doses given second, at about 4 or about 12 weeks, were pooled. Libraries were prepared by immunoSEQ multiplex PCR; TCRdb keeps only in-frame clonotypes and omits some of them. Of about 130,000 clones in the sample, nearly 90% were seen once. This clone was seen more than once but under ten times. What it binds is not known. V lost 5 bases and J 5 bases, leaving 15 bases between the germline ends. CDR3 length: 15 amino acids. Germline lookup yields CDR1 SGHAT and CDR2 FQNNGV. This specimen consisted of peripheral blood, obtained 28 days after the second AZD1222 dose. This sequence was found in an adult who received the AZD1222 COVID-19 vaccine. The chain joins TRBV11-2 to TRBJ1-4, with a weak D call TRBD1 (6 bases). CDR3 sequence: CASSRRQAGNEKLFF. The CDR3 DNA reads TGTGCCAGCAGCCGCCGACAGGCGGGGAATGAAAAACTGTTTTTT. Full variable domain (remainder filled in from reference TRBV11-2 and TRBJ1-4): EAGVAQSPRYKIIEKRQSVAFWCNPISGHATLYWYQQILGQGPKLLIQFQNNGVVDDSQLPKDRFSAERLKGVDSTLKIQPAKLEDSAVYLCASSRRQAGNEKLFFGSGTQLSVL.